This TCR beta chain was observed in a study of OX40 agonist ivuxolimab in advanced cancers. Study background: Patient treatment consisted of intravenous ivuxolimab administration every 2 weeks at 0.01 to 10 mg/kg.

The germline CDR1 and CDR2 sequences are SGDLS and YYNGEE. V lost 7 bases, J lost 6 bases, and 16 bases lay in between. The CDR3 covers 14 residues. Study conclusions and caveats: Patients who responded partially at 0.1-3.0 mg/kg showed clonal expansion ranking among the lowest. The mean number of expanded clones was higher in CD8+ T cells than in CD4+.

On this clone: Its specificity is unknown.

Assay: immunoSEQ multiplex PCR; the TCRdb copy retains only in-frame clones and omits some. The repertoire includes 75,000 to 95,000 clones, 70% to 90% of them detected once, and 2.5% sits in the top ten. The source of this sequence is an adult with an advanced solid tumor such as melanoma, head and neck, liver or kidney cancer. The sample in question was CD4+ or CD8+ T cells sorted from blood, obtained in a trial of the OX40 agonist ivuxolimab. The chain combines TRBV9 with TRBJ2-2; either TRBD1 or TRBD2 may fit D (7 bases each). This CDR3 is CASGRGLSAGELFF. DNA of the CDR3: TGTGCCAGCGGGAGGGGGCTTAGTGCCGGGGAGCTGTTTTTT.